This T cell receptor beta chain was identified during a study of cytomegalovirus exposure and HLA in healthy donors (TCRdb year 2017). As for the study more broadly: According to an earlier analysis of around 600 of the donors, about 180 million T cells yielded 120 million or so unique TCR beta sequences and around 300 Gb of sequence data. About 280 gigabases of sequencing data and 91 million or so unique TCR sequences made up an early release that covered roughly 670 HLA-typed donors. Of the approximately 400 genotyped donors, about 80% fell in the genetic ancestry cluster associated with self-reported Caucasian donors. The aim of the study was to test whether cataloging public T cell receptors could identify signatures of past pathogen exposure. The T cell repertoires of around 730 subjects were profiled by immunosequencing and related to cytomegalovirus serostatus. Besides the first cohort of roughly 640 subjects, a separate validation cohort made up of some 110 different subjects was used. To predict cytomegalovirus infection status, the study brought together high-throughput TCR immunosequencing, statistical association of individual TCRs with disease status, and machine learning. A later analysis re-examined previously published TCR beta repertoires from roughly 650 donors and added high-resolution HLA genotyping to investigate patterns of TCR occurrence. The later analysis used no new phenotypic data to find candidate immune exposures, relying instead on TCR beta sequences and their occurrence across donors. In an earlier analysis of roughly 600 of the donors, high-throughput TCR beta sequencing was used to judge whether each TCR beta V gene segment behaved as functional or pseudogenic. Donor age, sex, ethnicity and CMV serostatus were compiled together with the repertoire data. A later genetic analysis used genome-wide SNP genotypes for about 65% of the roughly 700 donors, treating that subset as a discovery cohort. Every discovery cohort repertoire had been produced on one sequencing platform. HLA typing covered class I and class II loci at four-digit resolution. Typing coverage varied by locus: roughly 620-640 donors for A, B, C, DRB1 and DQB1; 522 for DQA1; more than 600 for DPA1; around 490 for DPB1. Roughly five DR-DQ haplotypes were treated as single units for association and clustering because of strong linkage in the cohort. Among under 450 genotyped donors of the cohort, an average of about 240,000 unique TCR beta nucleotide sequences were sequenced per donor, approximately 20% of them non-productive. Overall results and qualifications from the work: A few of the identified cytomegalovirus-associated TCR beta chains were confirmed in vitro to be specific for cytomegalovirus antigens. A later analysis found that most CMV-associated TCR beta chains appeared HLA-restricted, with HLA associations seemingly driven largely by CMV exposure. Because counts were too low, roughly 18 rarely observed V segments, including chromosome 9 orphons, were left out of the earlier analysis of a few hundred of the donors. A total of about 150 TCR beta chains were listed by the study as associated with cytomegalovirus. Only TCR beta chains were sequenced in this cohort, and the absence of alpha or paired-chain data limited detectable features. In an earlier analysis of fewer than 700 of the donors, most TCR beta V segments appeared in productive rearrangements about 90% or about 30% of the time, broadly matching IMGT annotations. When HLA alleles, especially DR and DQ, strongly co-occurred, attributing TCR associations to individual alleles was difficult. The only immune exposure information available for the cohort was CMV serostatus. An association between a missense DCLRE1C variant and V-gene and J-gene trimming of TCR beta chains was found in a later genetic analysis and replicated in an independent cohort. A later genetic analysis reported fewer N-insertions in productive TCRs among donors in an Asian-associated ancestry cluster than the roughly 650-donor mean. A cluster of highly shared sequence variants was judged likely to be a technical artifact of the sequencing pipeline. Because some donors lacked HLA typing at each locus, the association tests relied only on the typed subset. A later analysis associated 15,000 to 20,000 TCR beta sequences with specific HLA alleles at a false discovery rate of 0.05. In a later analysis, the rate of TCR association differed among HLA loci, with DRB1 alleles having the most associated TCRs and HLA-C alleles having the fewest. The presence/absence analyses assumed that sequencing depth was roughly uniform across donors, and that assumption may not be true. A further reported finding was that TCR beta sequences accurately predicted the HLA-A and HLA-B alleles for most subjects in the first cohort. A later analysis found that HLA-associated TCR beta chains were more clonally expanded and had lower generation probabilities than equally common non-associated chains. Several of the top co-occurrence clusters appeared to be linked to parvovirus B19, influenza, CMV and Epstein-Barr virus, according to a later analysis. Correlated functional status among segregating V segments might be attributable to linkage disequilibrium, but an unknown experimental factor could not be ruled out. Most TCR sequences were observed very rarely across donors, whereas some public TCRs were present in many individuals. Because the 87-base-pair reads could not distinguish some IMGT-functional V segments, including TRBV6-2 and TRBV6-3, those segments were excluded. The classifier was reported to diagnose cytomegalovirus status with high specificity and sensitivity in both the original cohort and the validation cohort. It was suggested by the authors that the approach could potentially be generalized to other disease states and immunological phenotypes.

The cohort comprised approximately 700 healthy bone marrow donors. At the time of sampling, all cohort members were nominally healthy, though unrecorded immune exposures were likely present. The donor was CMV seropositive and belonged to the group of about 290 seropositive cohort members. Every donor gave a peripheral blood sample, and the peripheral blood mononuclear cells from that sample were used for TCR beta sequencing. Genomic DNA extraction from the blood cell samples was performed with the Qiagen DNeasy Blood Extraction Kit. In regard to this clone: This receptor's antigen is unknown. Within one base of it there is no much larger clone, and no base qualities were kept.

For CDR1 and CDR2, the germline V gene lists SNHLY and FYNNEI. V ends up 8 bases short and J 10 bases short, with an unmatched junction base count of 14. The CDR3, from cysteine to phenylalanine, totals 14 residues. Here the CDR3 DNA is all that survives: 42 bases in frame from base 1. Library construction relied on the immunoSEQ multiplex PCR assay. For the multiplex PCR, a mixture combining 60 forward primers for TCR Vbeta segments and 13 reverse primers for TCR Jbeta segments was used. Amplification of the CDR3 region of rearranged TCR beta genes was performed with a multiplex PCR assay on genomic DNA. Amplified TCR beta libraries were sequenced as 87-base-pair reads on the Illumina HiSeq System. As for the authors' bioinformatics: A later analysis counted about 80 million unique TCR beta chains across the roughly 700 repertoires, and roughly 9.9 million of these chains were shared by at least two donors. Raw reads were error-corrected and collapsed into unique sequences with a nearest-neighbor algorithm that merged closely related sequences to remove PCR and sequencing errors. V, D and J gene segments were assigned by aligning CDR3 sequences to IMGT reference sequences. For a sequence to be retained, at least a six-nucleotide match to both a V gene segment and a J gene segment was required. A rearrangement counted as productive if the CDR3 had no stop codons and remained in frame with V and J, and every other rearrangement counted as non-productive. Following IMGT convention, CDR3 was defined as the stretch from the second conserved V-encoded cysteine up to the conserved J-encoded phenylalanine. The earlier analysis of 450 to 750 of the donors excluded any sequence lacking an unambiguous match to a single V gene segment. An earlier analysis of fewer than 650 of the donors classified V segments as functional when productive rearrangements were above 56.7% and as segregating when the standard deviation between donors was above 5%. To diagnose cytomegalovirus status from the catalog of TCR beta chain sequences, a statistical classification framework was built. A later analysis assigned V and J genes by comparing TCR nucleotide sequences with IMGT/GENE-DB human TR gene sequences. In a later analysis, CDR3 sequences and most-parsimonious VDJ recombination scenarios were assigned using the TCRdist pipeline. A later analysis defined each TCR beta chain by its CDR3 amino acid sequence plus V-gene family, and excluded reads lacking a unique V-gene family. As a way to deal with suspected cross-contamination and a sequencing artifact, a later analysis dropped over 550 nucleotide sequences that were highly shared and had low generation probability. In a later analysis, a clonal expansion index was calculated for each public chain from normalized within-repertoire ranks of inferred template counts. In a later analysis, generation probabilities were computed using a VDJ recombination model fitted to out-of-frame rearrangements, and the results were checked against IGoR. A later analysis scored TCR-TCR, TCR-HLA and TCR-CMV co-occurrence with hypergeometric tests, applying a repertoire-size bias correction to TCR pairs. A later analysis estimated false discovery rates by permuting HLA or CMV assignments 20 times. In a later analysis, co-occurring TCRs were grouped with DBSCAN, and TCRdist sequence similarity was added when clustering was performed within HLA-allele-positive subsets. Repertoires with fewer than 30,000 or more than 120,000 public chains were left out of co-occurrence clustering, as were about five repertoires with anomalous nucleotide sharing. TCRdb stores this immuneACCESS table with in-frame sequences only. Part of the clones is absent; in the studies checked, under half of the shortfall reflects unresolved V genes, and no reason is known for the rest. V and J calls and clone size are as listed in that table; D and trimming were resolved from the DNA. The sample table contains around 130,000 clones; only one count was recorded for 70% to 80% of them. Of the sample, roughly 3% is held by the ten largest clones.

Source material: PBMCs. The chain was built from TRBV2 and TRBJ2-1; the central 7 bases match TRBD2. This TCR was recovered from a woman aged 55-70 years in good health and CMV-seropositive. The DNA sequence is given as TGTGCCAGCGGACTGACTAGCTTGGAATCGGAGCAGTTCTTC. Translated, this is CASGLTSLESEQFF.